This T cell receptor (beta chain) was profiled in a study of response to subunit inactivated influenza vaccine. Broader study findings: Each seasonal influenza vaccination recruits few new T cells, the authors suggested.

TCRdb reprocessed the RT-PCR reads with MiXCR, giving one entry per CDR3 protein. The sample holds 750,000 to 850,000 distinct CDR3 sequences, approximately 18% seen once. As concerns this clonotype: Its antigen remains unidentified.

V was pared by 4 bases and J by 9 bases, with 9 bases of the junction left unmatched. In germline, CDR1 is LNHNV, CDR2 YYDKDF (reference sequence). The CDR3 spans 15 residues. This rearrangement joins TRBV15 to TRBJ1-6; 7 nucleotides match TRBD1. This receptor was taken from a man aged 50-59 years who received an inactivated influenza vaccine. Source: PBMCs from blood, taken 5 to 6 days after vaccination. Here the CDR3 reads CATSKLGTVASPLHF. CDR3 coding DNA: TGTGCCACCAGCAAACTCGGGACAGTCGCTTCACCCCTCCACTTT.